The 14 T cell receptor beta chains presented below share a single source sample, sequenced in a study of blood T cell repertoires in COVID-19. Generated by immunoSEQ multiplex PCR, the TCRdb table keeps only in-frame clones and is missing some. The repertoire holds just under 250,000 clones, with more than 85% as singletons. Sequencing input: PBMCs or T cells enriched from blood (not recorded which). The receptor set was obtained from a woman aged 30 to 39 who had recovered from COVID-19.

The V and J genes are TRBV19 and TRBJ2-1; 10 bases match TRBD2. V shed 4 bases, J shed 3 bases, and the junction held 6 bases outside the gene matches. This CDR3 has 16 residues. The V gene's germline CDR1 is LNHDA and CDR2 SQIVND (reference sequence). The CDR3, as DNA: TGTGCCAGTAGTAACCCCTGGACTAGCGGCTACAATGAGCAGTTCTTC. Translated: CASSNPWTSGYNEQFF.

The CDR3 loop reads CASSHVERNAYNEQFF. DNA for the CDR3: TGTGCCAGCAGTCACGTCGAGCGGAACGCCTACAATGAGCAGTTCTTC. The rearrangement joins TRBV11-2 to TRBJ2-1, with D perhaps TRBD2 (5 bases). The CDR3 sequence is 16 residues long. CDR1 is SGHAT and CDR2 is FQNNGV in the germline V gene. V lost 6 bases, J lost 2 bases, and 17 bases lay in between.

This clone has a single count. V is TRBV3-1 (or the pseudogene TRBV3-2) and J is TRBJ2-3; 7 nucleotides align to TRBD2. The V gene's germline CDR1 is LGHDT and CDR2 YNNKEL (reference sequence). The CDR3 extends over 12 amino acids. V trimming: 11 bases; J trimming: 2 bases; junction bases outside the gene matches: 4. CDR3 in DNA: TGTGCCCGCGGGAGTGTCACAGATACGCAGTATTTT. This translates into CARGSVTDTQYF.

The V and J genes are TRBV24-1 and TRBJ1-1, with D possibly being TRBD1 (6 bases). CDR3 length: 13 residues. V dropped 7 bases and J dropped 4 bases, with 12 bases sitting between them. CDR1 KGHDR and CDR2 SFDVKD come from the germline V gene. DNA of the CDR3: TGTGCCACCAGGGGGGCGCAGGGCACTGAAGCTTTCTTT. Residues: CATRGAQGTEAFF.

The V call is TRBV28, the J call TRBJ1-2, with 10 bases fitting TRBD1. Germline values: CDR1 MDHEN, CDR2 SYDVKM. V gave up 7 bases and J gave up 4 bases; unmatched junction bases: 6. CDR3 size: 14 residues. CDR3 bases: TGTGCCAGCAACCGACAGGGGGCGTTCTATGGCTACACCTTC. Its protein is CASNRQGAFYGYTF.

This chain joins TRBV6-6 and TRBJ1-6; D is possibly TRBD1 (5 bases). The CDR3 is 13 residues long. V was cut by 6 bases and J by 6 bases, with 9 bases left in between. The germline V gene has CDR1 MNHNY and CDR2 SVGAGI (reference sequence). The CDR3 DNA reads TGTGCCAGCAGGAGACAGCCTAATTCACCCCTCCACTTT. Its translation is CASRRQPNSPLHF.

The CDR3 protein is CASSLDENYGYTF. The CDR3 nucleotides read TGTGCCAGCAGCTTAGACGAGAACTATGGCTACACCTTC. The V call is TRBV7-8, the J call TRBJ1-2; D ambiguous. The CDR3 extends over 13 amino acids. From germline, CDR1 is SGHVS and CDR2 FQNEAQ. V lost 1 base and J 2 bases, leaving 5 bases between the germline ends.

The chain employs TRBV6-1 and TRBJ1-4; D possibly corresponds to TRBD1 (5 bases). Trimming removed 3 bases from V and 7 bases from J, with 12 bases in between. Germline values: CDR1 MNHNS, CDR2 SASEGT. CDR3 length: 14 residues. The CDR3 reads CASSEAGSREKLFF. The CDR3 coding sequence is TGTGCCAGCAGTGAGGCAGGGTCTCGTGAAAAACTGTTTTTT.

V usage is TRBV7-9 and J usage is TRBJ2-3; TRBD1 is a possible D gene (8 bases). This CDR3 contains 16 residues. CDR1 and CDR2 from the germline V gene are SEHNR and FQNEAQ (reference sequence). The V end lost 5 bases, the J end lost 8 bases, and 23 bases lay between the germline ends. CDR3 nucleotide sequence: TGTGCCAGCAGCCGACAGGGGACTAACTCCCCCGGTACGCAGTATTTT. Amino acids: CASSRQGTNSPGTQYF.

In regard to this clone: This specimen includes other DNA sequences encoding the same CDR3. The rearrangement links TRBV19 to TRBJ1-1; the D gene is possibly TRBD1 (6 bases). Per the germline V gene, CDR1 is LNHDA and CDR2 is SQIVND (reference sequence). V shed 3 bases and J shed 0 bases, with 8 bases lying between them. This CDR3 comprises 14 residues. CDR3 loop: CASSIDRLNTEAFF. Here the CDR3 DNA reads TGTGCCAGTAGTATTGACAGGTTGAACACTGAAGCTTTCTTT.

The chain joins TRBV4-2 to TRBJ2-2; tentatively, D is TRBD2 (5 bases). V dropped 4 bases and J dropped 3 bases, with 12 bases sitting between them. Germline assignment: CDR1 LGHNA and CDR2 YNFKEQ. This CDR3 contains 15 residues. Here the CDR3 reads CASSPEDGDTGELFF. DNA for the CDR3: TGTGCCAGCAGCCCCGAGGACGGGGACACCGGGGAGCTGTTTTTT.

The count of this clone is one. The genes are TRBV18 and TRBJ1-1; D possibly corresponds to TRBD1 (5 bases). CDR1 KGHSH and CDR2 LQKENI come from the germline V gene. V lost 3 bases, J lost 1 base, and 12 bases lay in between. The length of the CDR3 is 15 residues. The CDR3 spells CASSPTRQPNTEAFF. The CDR3 coding sequence is TGTGCCAGCTCACCCACCCGACAGCCGAACACTGAAGCTTTCTTT.

V gene TRBV12-3 or TRBV12-4 combines with J gene TRBJ1-2, with 7 bases aligning to TRBD1. Losses at the gene ends were 5 bases for V and 7 bases for J; bases not matched to a gene: 7. The CDR3 has 13 residues. CDR3 nucleotide sequence: TGTGCCAGCAGTCCGGACAGGCCGGGTGGCTACACCTTC. Protein: CASSPDRPGGYTF.

The J gene is TRBJ1-2, the V gene TRBV30; the D gene is possibly TRBD1 (6 bases). The CDR3 runs 14 residues. From germline, CDR1 is GTSNPN and CDR2 SVGIG (reference sequence). V dropped 0 bases and J dropped 4 bases, with 12 bases sitting between them. In DNA form, the CDR3 reads TGTGCCTGGAGTGTAGGGGGATTGGGCTATGGCTACACCTTC. Amino acids: CAWSVGGLGYGYTF.